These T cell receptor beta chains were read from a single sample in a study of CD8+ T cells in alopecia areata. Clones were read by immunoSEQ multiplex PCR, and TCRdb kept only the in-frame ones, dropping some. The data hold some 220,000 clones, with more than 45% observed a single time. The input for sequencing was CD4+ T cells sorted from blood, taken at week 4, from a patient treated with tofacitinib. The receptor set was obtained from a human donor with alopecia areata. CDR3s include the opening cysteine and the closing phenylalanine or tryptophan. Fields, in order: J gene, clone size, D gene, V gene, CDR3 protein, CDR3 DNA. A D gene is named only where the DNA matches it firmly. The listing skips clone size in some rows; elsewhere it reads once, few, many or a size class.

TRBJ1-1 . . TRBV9 CASSGGVNTEAFF TGTGCCAGCAGCGGAGGGGTCAACACTGAAGCTTTCTTT
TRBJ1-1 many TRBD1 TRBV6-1 CASTRDRGSVAEAFF TGTGCCAGCACCCGGGACAGGGGCTCGGTCGCTGAAGCTTTCTTT
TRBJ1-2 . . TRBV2 CASSGGRGGYTF TGTGCCAGCAGTGGAGGTCGCGGAGGCTACACCTTC
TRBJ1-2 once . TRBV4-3 CASSQDPAGSTSNYGYTF TGCGCCAGCAGCCAAGACCCGGCAGGGTCAACCTCTAACTATGGCTACACCTTC
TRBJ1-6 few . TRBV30 CAWSVPGTYNSPLHF TGTGCCTGGAGTGTACCGGGAACTTATAATTCACCCCTCCACTTT
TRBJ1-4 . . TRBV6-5 CASSESGPEKLFF TGTGCCAGCAGTGAATCAGGACCTGAAAAACTGTTTTTT
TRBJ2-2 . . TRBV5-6 CASSLSIGELFF TGTGCCAGCAGCTTGAGTATCGGGGAGCTGTTTTTT
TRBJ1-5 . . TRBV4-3 CASSQGQSNQPQHF TGCGCCAGCAGCCAAGGACAGAGTAATCAGCCCCAGCATTTT
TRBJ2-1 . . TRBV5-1 CASSPPPGEQFF TGCGCCAGCAGCCCCCCTCCAGGTGAGCAGTTCTTC
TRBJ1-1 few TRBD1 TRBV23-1 CASSRQGFAEAFF TGCGCCAGCAGTAGACAGGGGTTCGCTGAAGCTTTCTTT
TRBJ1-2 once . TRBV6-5 CASSRQFRDYGYTF TGTGCCAGCAGCCGACAGTTTAGGGACTATGGCTACACCTTC
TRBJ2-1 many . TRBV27 CASSLFRNTPTNEQFF TGTGCCAGCAGTTTATTCCGTAACACCCCTACGAATGAGCAGTTCTTC
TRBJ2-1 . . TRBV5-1 CASSLQGVYEQFF TGCGCCAGCAGCCTACAGGGTGTGTATGAGCAGTTCTTC
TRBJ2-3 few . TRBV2 CASSLRTGDTQYF TGTGCCAGCAGCTTACGGACTGGAGATACGCAGTATTTT
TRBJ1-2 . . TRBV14 CASSQDRAGGYTF TGTGCCAGCAGCCAAGACAGGGCGGGTGGCTACACCTTC
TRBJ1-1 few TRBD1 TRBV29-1 CSVEGQGYTEAFF TGCAGCGTTGAAGGACAGGGTTACACTGAAGCTTTCTTT
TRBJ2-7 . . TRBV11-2 CASSLDQGVRGGEQYF TGTGCCAGCAGCTTAGATCAAGGCGTCAGGGGAGGGGAGCAGTACTTC
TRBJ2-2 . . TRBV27 CASNDLTGLRNTGELFF TGTGCCAGCAATGACCTGACAGGCCTCCGGAACACCGGGGAGCTGTTTTTT
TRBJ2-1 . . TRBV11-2 CASSLGSTGHSEQFF TGTGCCAGCAGCTTAGGGTCGACAGGCCATAGTGAGCAGTTCTTC
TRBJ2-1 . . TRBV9 CASSAPLSGYNEQFF TGTGCCAGCAGCGCTCCCTTATCAGGGTACAATGAGCAGTTCTTC
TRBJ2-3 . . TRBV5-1 CASSVSGDTQYF TGCGCCAGCAGCGTGAGCGGAGATACGCAGTATTTT
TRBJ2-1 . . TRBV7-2 CASSFLDTEQFF TGTGCCAGCAGCTTTCTAGATACTGAGCAGTTCTTC
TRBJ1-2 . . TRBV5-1 CASSDTGTVIYGYTF TGCGCCAGCAGCGATACCGGGACCGTAATCTATGGCTACACCTTC
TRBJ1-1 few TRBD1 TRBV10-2 CASKISGGVEAFF TGCGCCAGCAAGATTTCAGGGGGAGTTGAAGCTTTCTTT
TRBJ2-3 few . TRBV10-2 CATSGGDTQYF TGCGCCACTTCCGGGGGAGATACGCAGTATTTT
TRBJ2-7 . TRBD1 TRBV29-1 CSAGDRGQYF TGCAGCGCCGGGGACAGAGGGCAGTACTTC
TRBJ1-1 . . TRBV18 CASSPRDGSEAFF TGTGCCAGCTCACCCCGGGACGGCTCTGAAGCTTTCTTT
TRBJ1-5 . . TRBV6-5 CASSATDLNQPQHF TGTGCCAGCAGTGCCACAGATCTCAATCAGCCCCAGCATTTT
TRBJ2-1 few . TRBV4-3 CASSQEPRPNNEQFF TGCGCCAGCAGCCAAGAGCCACGACCGAACAATGAGCAGTTCTTC
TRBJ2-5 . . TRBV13 CASSLVQETQYF TGTGCCAGCAGCTTAGTCCAAGAGACCCAGTACTTC
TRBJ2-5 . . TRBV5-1 CASTQTGIQETQYF TGCGCCAGCACCCAAACAGGGATCCAAGAGACCCAGTACTTC
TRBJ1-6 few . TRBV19 CASSPGTVTPLHF TGTGCCAGTAGTCCCGGGACGGTAACACCCCTCCACTTT
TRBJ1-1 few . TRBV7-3 CASSSNGGNTEAFF TGTGCCAGCAGCTCAAATGGGGGTAACACTGAAGCTTTCTTT
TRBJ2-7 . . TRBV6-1 CASSEQGRQYF TGTGCCAGCAGTGAGCAGGGGCGGCAGTACTTC
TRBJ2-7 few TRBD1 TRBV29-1 CSVAGQGSRYEQYF TGCAGCGTTGCGGGACAGGGGAGTAGGTACGAGCAGTACTTC
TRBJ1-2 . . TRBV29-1 CSVEVTANYGYTF TGCAGCGTTGAAGTGACAGCTAACTATGGCTACACCTTC
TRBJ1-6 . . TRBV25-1 CASSDTGFNSPLHF TGTGCCAGCAGTGACACAGGGTTTAATTCACCCCTCCACTTT